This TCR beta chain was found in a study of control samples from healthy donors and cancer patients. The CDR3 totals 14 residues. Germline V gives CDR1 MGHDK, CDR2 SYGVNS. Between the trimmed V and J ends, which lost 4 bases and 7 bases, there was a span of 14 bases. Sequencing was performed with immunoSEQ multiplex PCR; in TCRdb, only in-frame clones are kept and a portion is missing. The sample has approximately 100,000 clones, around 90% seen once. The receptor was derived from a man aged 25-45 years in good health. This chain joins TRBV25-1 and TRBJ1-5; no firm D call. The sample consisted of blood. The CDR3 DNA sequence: TGTGCCAGCAGTGGGCGACATGGAGGGCAGCCCCAGCATTTT. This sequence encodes CASSGRHGGQPQHF.